These 21 T cell receptor beta chains share one sample of origin, sequenced in a study of identical twins. One entry per CDR3 protein results from TCRdb running MiXCR on the 5' RACE reads. In the table there are about 220,000 distinct CDR3 sequences, around 6.9% of which are singletons. Another study also made use of these data, one on yellow fever vaccine responses in identical twins.

Sequencing input: memory (CD45RO+) T cells sorted from blood. Every receptor here comes from a woman between 18 and 29 years old in good health.

V usage is TRBV4-1 and J usage is TRBJ1-4; D ambiguous. CDR3 size: 16 residues. Germline CDR1 MGHRA, CDR2 YSYEKL. The V and J ends lost 0 bases and 6 bases respectively, with 14 bases between them. The CDR3, as DNA: TGCGCCAGCAGCCAAGATCCCCCGGGAGGGTATGAAAAACTGTTTTTT. It encodes CASSQDPPGGYEKLFF.

V gene TRBV3-1 combines with J gene TRBJ2-1, with 12 bases matching TRBD2. From germline, CDR1 is LGHDT and CDR2 YNNKEL (reference sequence). The CDR3 runs to 16 residues. V was clipped by 4 bases and J by 8 bases; unmatched bases: 9. CDR3 residues: CASSPYTSGGTDEQFF. The CDR3 DNA sequence: TGTGCCAGCAGCCCCTACACTAGCGGGGGGACGGATGAGCAGTTCTTC.

This clonotype was found a few times. The chain joins TRBV20-1 to TRBJ2-3; 14 bases align to TRBD2. The germline gives CDR1 DFQATT, CDR2 SNEGSKA (reference sequence). With 6 bases clipped from V and 2 bases from J, the junction kept 10 bases outside the gene matches. CDR3 length equals 17 residues. CDR3 in amino acids: CSALRLAGGPVTDTQYF. In DNA form, the CDR3 reads TGCAGTGCCCTAAGACTAGCGGGGGGGCCTGTCACAGATACGCAGTATTTT.

This clonotype was seen a few times. The chain uses TRBV6-1 and TRBJ2-2; TRBD1 aligns across 9 bases. The CDR3 runs 14 residues. CDR1 is MNHNS and CDR2 is SASEGT in the germline V gene. Trimming removed 6 bases from V and 7 bases from J; junction bases left unmatched: 6. This CDR3 reads CASSKDRGVGELFF. The CDR3 coding sequence is TGTGCCAGCAGCAAGGACAGGGGAGTCGGGGAGCTGTTTTTT.

This clonotype appeared a few times. The CDR3 DNA reads TGTGCCAGCAGCGTAGGGCTGGGGGCAGGCTATGGCTACACCTTC. Translating it yields CASSVGLGAGYGYTF. This chain links TRBV9 with TRBJ1-2, with D maybe TRBD1 (6 bases). Trimming stripped 0 bases from V and 4 bases from J, with 13 bases between. The germline V gene encodes CDR1 SGDLS and CDR2 YYNGEE. The CDR3 runs 15 residues.

At least ten counts were recorded for this clonotype. The chain couples TRBV7-2 to TRBJ2-2; 9 nucleotides agree with TRBD1. The CDR3 length is 15 residues. Germline CDR1 is SGHTA and CDR2 is FQGNSA. The junction had 3 bases not matched to a gene; V was cut back by 3 bases and J by 4 bases. DNA for the CDR3: TGTGCCAGCAGCTTTAAGACAGGGGGCACCGGGGAGCTGTTTTTT. It is translated as CASSFKTGGTGELFF.

This clonotype was recorded many times. V usage is TRBV20-1 and J usage is TRBJ1-1, with D uncertain. Trimming removed 8 bases from V and 3 bases from J, with 4 bases in between. Germline CDR1 DFQATT, CDR2 SNEGSKA (reference sequence). This CDR3 is 9 amino acids long. The CDR3 DNA is TGCAGTCCCGACACTGAAGCTTTCTTT. Translating it yields CSPDTEAFF.

There are a few counts of this clonotype. The rearrangement joins TRBV12-3 or TRBV12-4 to TRBJ1-6; D uncertain. This CDR3 contains 12 residues. The V end lost 7 bases, the J end lost 10 bases, and 11 bases lay between the germline ends. CDR3 coding DNA: TGTGCCAGCACTTACAATGACTCACCCCTCCACTTT. It yields the protein CASTYNDSPLHF.

Ten or more counts support this clonotype. The rearrangement joins TRBV5-1 to TRBJ2-7; D may be TRBD2 (6 bases). Germline CDR1 and CDR2: SGHRS and YFSETQ. The V end lost 4 bases, the J end lost 4 bases, and 12 bases lay between the germline ends. The CDR3 has 13 residues. In DNA form, the CDR3 reads TGCGCCAGCAGCCGTAGCGGCCCTTACGAGCAGTACTTC. Translation gives CASSRSGPYEQYF.

This clonotype was observed a few times. The J gene is TRBJ2-1, the V gene TRBV7-2; 10 positions agree with TRBD2. Germline CDR1 reads SGHTA; CDR2 reads FQGNSA. Trimming cost V 1 base and J 2 bases; bases outside gene matches: 5. CDR3 size: 17 residues. CDR3 coding DNA: TGTGCCAGCAGCTTAGGCCAAACTAGCGGGGCCTACAATGAGCAGTTCTTC. Amino acid sequence: CASSLGQTSGAYNEQFF. The whole variable domain, remainder taken from reference TRBV7-2 and TRBJ2-1, is GAGVSQSPSNKVTEKGKDVELRCDPISGHTALYWYRQSLGQGLEFLIYFQGNSAPDKSGLPSDRFSAERTGGSVSTLTIQRTQQEDSAVYLCASSLGQTSGAYNEQFFGPGTRLTVL.

This clonotype was counted many times. V and J are TRBV6-5 and TRBJ2-7, with 11 bases identical to TRBD1. This CDR3 comprises 13 residues. The V and J ends lost 0 bases and 10 bases, in that order; junction bases with no gene match: 2. From germline, CDR1 is MNHEY and CDR2 SVGAGI. In DNA form, the CDR3 reads TGTGCCAGCAGTTACTCCGGACAGGGGGCTCAGTACTTC. It is translated as CASSYSGQGAQYF.

This chain connects TRBV12-3 or TRBV12-4 to TRBJ2-7, with 11 bases fitting TRBD1. This CDR3 contains 15 residues. V dropped 5 bases and J dropped 5; count of bases not matched to a gene: 8. This CDR3 reads CASSPGTGGFHEQYF. The CDR3 coding sequence is TGTGCCAGCAGTCCCGGGACAGGGGGTTTCCACGAGCAGTACTTC.

This clonotype appeared many times. The V and J genes are TRBV5-1 and TRBJ1-1; TRBD1 matches 7 bases. This CDR3 is 16 amino acids long. J was trimmed by 3 bases and V by 4 bases; bases with no gene match: 12. CDR1 is SGHRS, CDR2 YFSETQ, per germline. This CDR3 reads CASSRQTGRRDTEAFF. CDR3 nucleotides: TGCGCCAGCAGCCGTCAGACAGGGAGGAGGGACACTGAAGCTTTCTTT.

This clonotype was seen a few times. The genes are TRBV2 and TRBJ2-4; 9 nucleotides agree with TRBD2. CDR1 is SNHLY, CDR2 FYNNEI, per germline. This CDR3 region has 14 residues. The V segment lost 4 bases and the J segment 9 bases; nucleotides outside the gene matches: 7. The CDR3 here is CASSVLAGLGIQYF. CDR3 DNA sequence: TGTGCCAGCAGTGTTCTAGCGGGATTGGGCATTCAGTACTTC.

The chain has TRBV7-9 and TRBJ2-3; TRBD1 matches 9 bases. J lost 0 bases, V lost 5 bases, and 6 bases had no gene match. This CDR3 has 16 residues. From germline, CDR1 is SEHNR and CDR2 FQNEAQ (reference sequence). In nucleotides, the CDR3 is TGTGCCAGCAGCAACCGGGACAGGGATAGCACAGATACGCAGTATTTT. Translation: CASSNRDRDSTDTQYF.

Many counts were recorded for this clonotype. The chain recombines TRBV5-1 with TRBJ1-1; D is unclear. CDR1 and CDR2 (germline): SGHRS, YFSETQ. V was cut by 0 bases and J by 5 bases, with 17 bases left in between. This CDR3 has 16 amino acids. The CDR3 sequence: CASSLEGSQYGTEAFF. The CDR3 nucleotides read TGCGCCAGCAGCTTGGAGGGTTCACAGTACGGTACTGAAGCTTTCTTT.

V and J are TRBV11-2 and TRBJ2-1; 8 bases fit TRBD2. Germline-derived CDR1 and CDR2 are SGHAT and FQNNGV. The CDR3 is made up of 13 amino acids. Trimming removed 6 bases from V and 8 bases from J; junction bases left unmatched: 6. The CDR3 region has the DNA TGTGCCAGCAGGGGACTAGTTGGGCATGAGCAGTTCTTC. Protein: CASRGLVGHEQFF.

In its sample, this clonotype was seen many times. The CDR3 DNA reads TGTGCCAGCAGTGTCGGCCCTAGCGGGAGAAGTTACAATGAGCAGTTCTTC. This sequence encodes CASSVGPSGRSYNEQFF. The chain employs TRBV27 and TRBJ2-1; 10 nucleotides align to TRBD2. V lost 5 bases and J lost 4; bases outside the gene matches: 11. The CDR3 is 17 residues long. CDR1 is MNHEY and CDR2 is SMNVEV in the germline V gene (reference sequence).

There are a few counts of this clonotype. The V call is TRBV20-1, the J call TRBJ1-5; possible D gene TRBD1, 6 bases. CDR1 is DFQATT, CDR2 SNEGSKA, per germline (reference sequence). This CDR3 is 15 amino acids long. Trimming removed 6 bases from V and 0 bases from J, with 15 bases in between. CDR3 protein: CSAVRQVNSNQPQHF. Written as DNA, the CDR3 is TGCAGTGCCGTTCGACAGGTGAATAGCAATCAGCCCCAGCATTTT.

The CDR3 DNA sequence: TGTGCCACCAGCAGAATTTGGGGGATATATAATTCACCCCTCCACTTT. Residues: CATSRIWGIYNSPLHF. This chain connects TRBV15 to TRBJ1-6; tentatively, D is TRBD1 (5 bases). With 2 bases removed from V and 4 bases from J, the gap between germline ends came to 12 bases. Looked up from germline, CDR1 is LNHNV and CDR2 is YYDKDF (reference sequence). The CDR3 totals 16 residues.

This clonotype was detected only a few times. The rearrangement joins TRBV7-2 to TRBJ2-2; 8 nucleotides align to TRBD2. This CDR3 contains 14 residues. CDR1 SGHTA and CDR2 FQGNSA come from the germline V gene. Losses at the gene ends were 0 bases for V and 9 bases for J; bases not matched to a gene: 3. CDR3 region: CASSLAGLDRELFF. In nucleotides, the CDR3 is TGTGCCAGCAGCTTAGCGGGACTAGACAGGGAGCTGTTTTTT.